The entry below gives a single TCR beta chain sequence along with its context. Its antigen is unknown. Other DNA sequences in the same sample also yield this CDR3. Only in-frame clones appear in the TCRdb table, and some are missing; sequencing was by immunoSEQ multiplex PCR. The data contain 440,000 or so clones, 90% of them singletons. Treatment here: some 20 received Ad26.COV2.S at low or high dose, single or two shots; several received placebo; per-sample allocation not given. Specimen acquisition occurred on day 63 following the initial vaccine or placebo injection. Expression of Wuhan-strain SARS-CoV-2 spike came from the Ad26 vector that formed the vaccine. Germline lookup yields CDR1 PRHDT and CDR2 FYEKMQ (reference sequence). Trimming stripped 0 bases from V and 4 bases from J, with 1 base between. The CDR3 covers 11 residues. This sample is part of a study of Ad26.COV2.S vaccination and SARS-CoV-2 variants. Study as a whole: Ad26.COV2.S, an intramuscular injection, was given once or twice 56 days apart. General study results and limits: Comparability of non-spike TCR breadth was observed across vaccine and placebo recipients. Vaccine recipients surpassed placebo recipients in spike-specific TCR breadth.

This chain connects TRBV13 to TRBJ2-7, with D uncertain. This TCR came from a person between 18 and 59 years old who received the Ad26.COV2.S COVID-19 vaccine or a placebo. Sequencing was performed on peripheral blood, taken in a trial of Ad26.COV2.S vaccine versus placebo. In DNA, the CDR3 is TGTGCCAGCAGCTTAGGTTACGAGCAGTACTTC. Translating it yields CASSLGYEQYF.